What follows describes a single TCR beta chain. Profiled with immunoSEQ multiplex PCR; TCRdb holds only in-frame clones, not every one. This table has roughly 230,000 clones, 80% to 85% appearing once. The V and J ends lost 3 bases and 5 bases, in that order; junction bases with no gene match: 7. Germline lookup yields CDR1 SGHAT and CDR2 FQDESV (reference sequence). The CDR3 spans 16 residues. These data belong to a study of blood T cell repertoires in COVID-19. The sequenced sample consisted of PBMCs or T cells enriched from blood (not recorded which). This receptor was taken from a man aged 45-65 years who had recovered from COVID-19. The V and J genes are TRBV11-1 and TRBJ1-1; 12 bases align to TRBD1. The CDR3 nucleotides read TGTGCCAGCAGCTTCCGGGACAGGGGGCGAGCAACTGAAGCTTTCTTT. Translation: CASSFRDRGRATEAFF.